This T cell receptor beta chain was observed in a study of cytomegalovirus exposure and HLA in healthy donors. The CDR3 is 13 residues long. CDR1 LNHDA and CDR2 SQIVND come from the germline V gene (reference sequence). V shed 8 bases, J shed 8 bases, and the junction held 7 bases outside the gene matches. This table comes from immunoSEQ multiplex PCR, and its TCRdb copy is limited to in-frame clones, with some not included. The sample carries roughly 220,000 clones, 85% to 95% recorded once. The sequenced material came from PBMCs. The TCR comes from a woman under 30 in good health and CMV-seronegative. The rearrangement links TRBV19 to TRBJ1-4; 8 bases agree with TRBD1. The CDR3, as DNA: TGTGCCAGTTACAGGGGGAGTAGAGAAAAACTGTTTTTT. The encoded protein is CASYRGSREKLFF. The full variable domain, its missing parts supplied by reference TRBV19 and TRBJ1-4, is DGGITQSPKYLFRKEGQNVTLSCEQNLNHDAMYWYRQDPGQGLRLIYYSQIVNDFQKGDIAEGYSVSREKKESFPLTVTSAQKNPTAFYLCASYRGSREKLFFGSGTQLSVL.